This T cell receptor beta chain was captured by sequencing in a study of cytomegalovirus exposure and HLA in healthy donors. About the study: HLA-typed donors contributed some 83 million unique TCRs, which were held in an early data release.

The PCR used 60 Vbeta and 13 Jbeta primers. Only in-frame clones appear in the TCRdb table, and some are missing; sequencing was by immunoSEQ multiplex PCR. The table records about 170,000 clones, roughly 88% of them present only once. Looked up from germline, CDR1 is LNHDA and CDR2 is SQIVND (reference sequence). This CDR3 contains 14 residues. V was pared by 7 bases and J by 9 bases, with 19 bases between. Overall study findings and caveats: There were a few CMV-associated chains whose specificity for CMV antigens was confirmed in vitro.

To note about this clone: Antigen specificity is unknown.

The TCR originated in a boy aged 2 to 10 in good health and CMV-seronegative. The sequencing input was PBMCs. The chain is built from TRBV19 and TRBJ1-3, with D perhaps matching TRBD1 (6 bases). The CDR3 nucleotides are TGTGCCAGTACCCCAGGGGTCGGCGGTCGCACCATATATTTT. Its translation: CASTPGVGGRTIYF.